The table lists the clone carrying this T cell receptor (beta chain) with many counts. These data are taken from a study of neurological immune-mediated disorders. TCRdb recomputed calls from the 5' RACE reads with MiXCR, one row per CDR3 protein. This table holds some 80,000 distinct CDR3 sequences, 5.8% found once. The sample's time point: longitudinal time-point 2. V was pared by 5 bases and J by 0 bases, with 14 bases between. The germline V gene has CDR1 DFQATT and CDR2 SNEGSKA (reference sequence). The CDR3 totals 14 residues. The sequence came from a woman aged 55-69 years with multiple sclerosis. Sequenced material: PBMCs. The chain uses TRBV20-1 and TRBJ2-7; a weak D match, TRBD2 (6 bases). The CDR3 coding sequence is TGCAGTGCTCACCGGGACTGGGCCTCCTACGAGCAGTACTTC. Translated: CSAHRDWASYEQYF.